A selection of T cell receptor beta chains follows, all from one sample in a study of T-cell reconstitution after alpha-beta-depleted transplantation in children. One entry per CDR3 protein, called by TCRdb with MiXCR from the PCR reads. The sample records about 830,000 distinct CDR3 sequences, 15% to 20% being singletons. Material: PBMCs, mostly from graft donor cells, obtained 360 days after TCRalphabeta/CD19-depleted stem cell transplant. These receptors originate from a male patient younger than 18 who had a stem cell transplant for acute lymphoblastic leukemia, so the T cells may come from the graft donor. CDR3s include the opening cysteine and the closing phenylalanine or tryptophan. D genes are given only for firm matches. Size is stated for part of the rows, as once, few or many counts, or as a class when the clone is expanded.

clone size: few
D gene: -
J gene: TRBJ1-4
V gene: TRBV6-5
CDR3 length: 14
CDR3 protein: CASSSPDQPEKLFF
CDR3 DNA: TGTGCCAGCAGTTCACCGGACCAGCCCGAAAAACTGTTTTTT

clone size: -
D gene: TRBD2
J gene: TRBJ2-3
V gene: TRBV11-1
CDR3 length: 20
CDR3 protein: CASSLQWLAGGATSTDTQYF
CDR3 DNA: TGTGCCAGCAGCTTGCAATGGCTAGCGGGAGGAGCAACTAGCACAGATACGCAGTATTTT

clone size: many
D gene: TRBD1
J gene: TRBJ2-4
V gene: TRBV23-1
CDR3 length: 20
CDR3 protein: CASSQSARGGTGESKNIQYF
CDR3 DNA: TGCGCCAGCAGTCAATCGGCAAGAGGTGGAACAGGGGAGTCCAAAAACATTCAGTACTTC

clone size: -
D gene: TRBD1
J gene: TRBJ2-1
V gene: TRBV7-9
CDR3 length: 15
CDR3 protein: CASNRLPTGMDEQFF
CDR3 DNA: TGTGCCAGCAACCGGCTCCCGACAGGGATGGATGAGCAGTTCTTC

clone size: -
D gene: -
J gene: TRBJ2-7
V gene: TRBV9
CDR3 length: 13
CDR3 protein: CASSEQGVGEQYF
CDR3 DNA: TGTGCCAGCAGCGAGCAGGGAGTAGGCGAGCAGTACTTC

clone size: many
D gene: -
J gene: TRBJ2-5
V gene: TRBV20-1
CDR3 length: 15
CDR3 protein: CSAHAGGWGSETQYF
CDR3 DNA: TGCAGTGCACACGCCGGGGGATGGGGGTCGGAGACCCAGTACTTC

clone size: few
D gene: TRBD1
J gene: TRBJ1-1
V gene: TRBV4-3
CDR3 length: 14
CDR3 protein: CASSQANRGPEAFF
CDR3 DNA: TGCGCCAGCAGCCAGGCTAACAGGGGGCCCGAAGCTTTCTTT

clone size: -
D gene: -
J gene: TRBJ2-7
V gene: TRBV4-1
CDR3 length: 14
CDR3 protein: CASSQVWTSTEQYF
CDR3 DNA: TGCGCCAGCAGCCAAGTTTGGACGTCGACCGAGCAGTACTTC

clone size: once
D gene: TRBD1
J gene: TRBJ2-1
V gene: TRBV29-1
CDR3 length: 15
CDR3 protein: CSGETGTGVYNEQFF
CDR3 DNA: TGCAGTGGAGAGACCGGGACAGGGGTCTACAATGAGCAGTTCTTC

clone size: -
D gene: -
J gene: TRBJ2-7
V gene: TRBV2
CDR3 length: 10
CDR3 protein: CASTPFEQYF
CDR3 DNA: TGTGCCAGCACCCCTTTCGAGCAGTACTTC

clone size: -
D gene: -
J gene: TRBJ1-1
V gene: TRBV13
CDR3 length: 13
CDR3 protein: CASSLGGYAEAFF
CDR3 DNA: TGTGCCAGCAGCCTGGGCGGATACGCTGAAGCTTTCTTT

clone size: many
D gene: -
J gene: TRBJ1-5
V gene: TRBV5-1
CDR3 length: 13
CDR3 protein: CASSPHSNQPQHF
CDR3 DNA: TGCGCCAGCAGCCCCCATAGCAATCAGCCCCAGCATTTT

clone size: -
D gene: -
J gene: TRBJ2-7
V gene: TRBV20-1
CDR3 length: 13
CDR3 protein: CSARDLTGAEQYF
CDR3 DNA: TGCAGTGCTAGAGATCTAACCGGGGCCGAGCAGTACTTC

clone size: -
D gene: -
J gene: TRBJ2-3
V gene: TRBV5-1
CDR3 length: 14
CDR3 protein: CASSLRWPTDTQYF
CDR3 DNA: TGCGCCAGCAGCTTGAGGTGGCCCACAGATACGCAGTATTTT

clone size: few
D gene: -
J gene: TRBJ1-1
V gene: TRBV6-1
CDR3 length: 16
CDR3 protein: CASSLRDKPSSTEAFF
CDR3 DNA: TGTGCCAGCAGTCTCCGGGACAAACCTTCTTCCACTGAAGCTTTCTTT

clone size: few
D gene: TRBD2
J gene: TRBJ2-7
V gene: TRBV2
CDR3 length: 15
CDR3 protein: CASSGRTSVRHEQYF
CDR3 DNA: TGTGCCAGCAGTGGACGGACTAGCGTGAGGCACGAGCAGTACTTC

clone size: -
D gene: TRBD2
J gene: TRBJ2-1
V gene: TRBV27
CDR3 length: 19
CDR3 protein: CASSLGVPRTSGKLNEQFF
CDR3 DNA: TGTGCCAGCAGTTTAGGGGTCCCCCGGACTAGCGGGAAACTCAATGAGCAGTTCTTC

clone size: few
D gene: -
J gene: TRBJ2-7
V gene: TRBV5-1
CDR3 length: 18
CDR3 protein: CASSSRSNSASYGYEQYF
CDR3 DNA: TGCGCCAGCAGTTCTAGATCGAATTCTGCCTCCTATGGCTACGAGCAGTACTTC

clone size: -
D gene: -
J gene: TRBJ2-1
V gene: TRBV4-1
CDR3 length: 16
CDR3 protein: CASSQPPQRFLNEQFF
CDR3 DNA: TGCGCCAGCAGCCAACCCCCCCAGCGGTTTTTGAATGAGCAGTTCTTC

clone size: -
D gene: TRBD1
J gene: TRBJ2-5
V gene: TRBV25-1
CDR3 length: 14
CDR3 protein: CASSGDSKQETQYF
CDR3 DNA: TGTGCCAGCAGTGGGGACAGCAAACAAGAGACCCAGTACTTC

clone size: many
D gene: -
J gene: TRBJ2-1
V gene: TRBV7-9
CDR3 length: 13
CDR3 protein: CASSLVGVGEQFF
CDR3 DNA: TGTGCCAGCAGCTTAGTAGGGGTCGGAGAGCAGTTCTTC

clone size: -
D gene: TRBD2
J gene: TRBJ2-7
V gene: TRBV4-1
CDR3 length: 16
CDR3 protein: CASSLRTSGSIYEQYF
CDR3 DNA: TGCGCCAGCAGCCTACGGACTAGCGGGAGTATCTACGAGCAGTACTTC

clone size: many
D gene: TRBD2
J gene: TRBJ2-1
V gene: TRBV7-9
CDR3 length: 16
CDR3 protein: CASTLPRLAGENEQFF
CDR3 DNA: TGTGCCAGCACCTTGCCCCGGCTAGCGGGAGAAAATGAGCAGTTCTTC

clone size: -
D gene: -
J gene: TRBJ2-1
V gene: TRBV7-2
CDR3 length: 14
CDR3 protein: CASSPGQGLNEQFF
CDR3 DNA: TGTGCCAGCAGCCCGGGGCAGGGGCTGAATGAGCAGTTCTTC

clone size: -
D gene: -
J gene: TRBJ2-1
V gene: TRBV4-1
CDR3 length: 14
CDR3 protein: CASSQPGLDNEQFF
CDR3 DNA: TGCGCCAGCAGCCAACCCGGGTTAGACAATGAGCAGTTCTTC

clone size: -
D gene: -
J gene: TRBJ2-5
V gene: TRBV7-3
CDR3 length: 15
CDR3 protein: CASSRGLHGQETQYF
CDR3 DNA: TGTGCCAGCAGCCGGGGGCTGCACGGTCAAGAGACCCAGTACTTC

clone size: few
D gene: TRBD1
J gene: TRBJ2-4
V gene: TRBV11-1
CDR3 length: 18
CDR3 protein: CASSRLTGTGGNWNIQYF
CDR3 DNA: TGTGCCAGCAGCCGACTAACCGGGACAGGGGGAAATTGGAACATTCAGTACTTC

clone size: -
D gene: -
J gene: TRBJ2-1
V gene: TRBV20-1
CDR3 length: 15
CDR3 protein: CSARDPGLGYNEQFF
CDR3 DNA: TGCAGTGCTAGAGATCCAGGGCTAGGGTACAATGAGCAGTTCTTC

clone size: -
D gene: -
J gene: TRBJ2-7
V gene: TRBV27
CDR3 length: 13
CDR3 protein: CASSWVGGREQYF
CDR3 DNA: TGTGCCAGCAGTTGGGTAGGGGGGCGCGAGCAGTACTTC

clone size: few
D gene: TRBD1
J gene: TRBJ2-2
V gene: TRBV6-1
CDR3 length: 16
CDR3 protein: CASTLALQGDTGELFF
CDR3 DNA: TGTGCCAGCACCCTCGCCTTACAGGGGGACACCGGGGAGCTGTTTTTT

clone size: -
D gene: TRBD2
J gene: TRBJ2-7
V gene: TRBV5-6
CDR3 length: 14
CDR3 protein: CASSLSSGIYEQYF
CDR3 DNA: TGTGCCAGCAGCTTATCGAGCGGGATCTACGAGCAGTACTTC

clone size: many
D gene: -
J gene: TRBJ2-1
V gene: TRBV14
CDR3 length: 16
CDR3 protein: CASSAWSVTFYNEQFF
CDR3 DNA: TGTGCCAGCAGCGCATGGAGCGTGACTTTCTACAATGAGCAGTTCTTC

clone size: -
D gene: TRBD1
J gene: TRBJ2-7
V gene: TRBV14
CDR3 length: 15
CDR3 protein: CASSHPGQGVVQQYF
CDR3 DNA: TGTGCCAGCAGTCATCCGGGACAGGGAGTTGTACAGCAGTACTTC

clone size: few
D gene: TRBD1
J gene: TRBJ1-5
V gene: TRBV4-1
CDR3 length: 15
CDR3 protein: CASSQGGQATGPQHF
CDR3 DNA: TGCGCCAGCAGCCAGGGCGGACAGGCGACGGGGCCCCAGCATTTT

clone size: many
D gene: -
J gene: TRBJ1-4
V gene: TRBV5-1
CDR3 length: 15
CDR3 protein: CASSSAVATNEKLFF
CDR3 DNA: TGCGCCAGCAGCTCGGCTGTGGCAACTAATGAAAAACTGTTTTTT

clone size: -
D gene: -
J gene: TRBJ1-1
V gene: TRBV29-1
CDR3 length: 14
CDR3 protein: CSVSPGHLNTEAFF
CDR3 DNA: TGCAGCGTATCCCCGGGACACTTGAACACTGAAGCTTTCTTT

clone size: few
D gene: TRBD1
J gene: TRBJ1-1
V gene: TRBV29-1
CDR3 length: 15
CDR3 protein: CSAARTTGGNTEAFF
CDR3 DNA: TGCAGCGCCGCGCGGACGACAGGGGGAAACACTGAAGCTTTCTTT

clone size: -
D gene: -
J gene: TRBJ2-1
V gene: TRBV7-2
CDR3 length: 15
CDR3 protein: CASSWGPGGDNEQFF
CDR3 DNA: TGTGCCAGCAGCTGGGGCCCGGGTGGGGACAATGAGCAGTTCTTC

clone size: few
D gene: TRBD1
J gene: TRBJ2-7
V gene: TRBV27
CDR3 length: 14
CDR3 protein: CASSRSGGSYEQYF
CDR3 DNA: TGTGCCAGCAGTCGGTCAGGGGGCTCCTACGAGCAGTACTTC

clone size: -
D gene: TRBD2
J gene: TRBJ2-2
V gene: TRBV4-1
CDR3 length: 17
CDR3 protein: CASSHGTSGRYTGELFF
CDR3 DNA: TGCGCCAGCAGCCACGGGACTAGCGGGAGGTACACCGGGGAGCTGTTTTTT

clone size: few
D gene: -
J gene: TRBJ2-7
V gene: TRBV29-1
CDR3 length: 13
CDR3 protein: CSVGTVPTYEQYF
CDR3 DNA: TGCAGCGTTGGGACTGTCCCAACCTACGAGCAGTACTTC

clone size: few
D gene: -
J gene: TRBJ2-1
V gene: TRBV9
CDR3 length: 18
CDR3 protein: CASSVAPYRVGSYNEQFF
CDR3 DNA: TGTGCCAGCAGCGTAGCCCCCTACAGGGTGGGCTCCTACAATGAGCAGTTCTTC

clone size: -
D gene: -
J gene: TRBJ2-4
V gene: TRBV20-1
CDR3 length: 14
CDR3 protein: CSARMGAAKNIQYF
CDR3 DNA: TGCAGTGCCAGAATGGGGGCGGCCAAAAACATTCAGTACTTC

clone size: -
D gene: -
J gene: TRBJ2-1
V gene: TRBV6-2/TRBV6-3
CDR3 length: 12
CDR3 protein: CASRRVENEQFF
CDR3 DNA: TGTGCCAGCAGGAGAGTGGAAAATGAGCAGTTCTTC

clone size: -
D gene: TRBD1
J gene: TRBJ1-2
V gene: TRBV9
CDR3 length: 16
CDR3 protein: CASSVAEGAANYGYTF
CDR3 DNA: TGTGCCAGCAGCGTAGCAGAGGGGGCGGCTAACTATGGCTACACCTTC